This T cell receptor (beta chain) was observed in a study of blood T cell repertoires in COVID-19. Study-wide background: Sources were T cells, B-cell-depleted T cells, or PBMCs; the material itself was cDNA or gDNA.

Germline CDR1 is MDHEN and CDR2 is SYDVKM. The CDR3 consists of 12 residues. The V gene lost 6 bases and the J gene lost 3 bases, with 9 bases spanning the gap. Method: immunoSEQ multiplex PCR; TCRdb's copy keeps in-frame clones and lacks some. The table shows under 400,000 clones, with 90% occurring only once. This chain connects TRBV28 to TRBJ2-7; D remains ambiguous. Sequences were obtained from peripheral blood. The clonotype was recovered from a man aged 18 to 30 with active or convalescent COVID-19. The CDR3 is CASRTRGYEQYF. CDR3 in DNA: TGTGCCAGCAGGACCCGAGGCTACGAGCAGTACTTC. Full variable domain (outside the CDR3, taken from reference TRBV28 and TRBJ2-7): DVKVTQSSRYLVKRTGEKVFLECVQDMDHENMFWYRQDPGLGLRLIYFSYDVKMKEKGDIPEGYSVSREKKERFSLILESASTNQTSMYLCASRTRGYEQYFGPGTRLTVT.